Each of the 32 T cell receptor beta chains below was sequenced from the same sample in a study of T cells in Graves' hyperthyroidism and ophthalmopathy. The source material, RNA transcripts, was used to amplify TCR beta CDR3 regions. RT-PCR in the first round (using the HTBI primer set) targeted the TCR CDR3. One entry per CDR3 protein results from TCRdb running MiXCR on the multiplex PCR reads. The data hold 500,000 to 600,000 distinct CDR3 sequences, with about 45% observed a single time. Sequenced material: peripheral blood or thyroid tissue (not recorded which). Receptors were obtained from a woman between 18 and 29 years old with Graves' hyperthyroidism.

The V call is TRBV2, the J call TRBJ2-5; no definite D call. V was clipped by 6 bases and J by 1 base, with 12 bases between them. The germline V gene encodes CDR1 SNHLY and CDR2 FYNNEI. This CDR3 has 14 amino acids. In DNA, the CDR3 is TGTGCCAGCAGCCAAGACCCCAGCCAAGAGACCCAGTACTTC. Protein: CASSQDPSQETQYF.

V gene TRBV3-1 combines with J gene TRBJ2-5; 8 nucleotides line up with TRBD1. The V and J ends lost 0 bases and 3 bases, in that order; junction bases with no gene match: 0. Per germline, CDR1 LGHDT and CDR2 YNNKEL (reference sequence). CDR3 length equals 14 residues. The DNA of the CDR3 is TGTGCCAGCAGCCAAGAGGACAGGGAAGAGACCCAGTACTTC. Translation gives CASSQEDREETQYF.

The chain is built from TRBV7-2 and TRBJ2-7; 10 nucleotides match TRBD1. The CDR3 has 16 amino acids. V dropped 5 bases and J dropped 6; count of bases not matched to a gene: 13. Germline-derived CDR1 and CDR2 are SGHTA and FQGNSA. The CDR3 protein is CASSPSPGTGAPEQYF. The CDR3, as DNA: TGTGCCAGCAGCCCCAGCCCCGGGACAGGGGCCCCCGAGCAGTACTTC. Full variable domain (remainder filled in from reference TRBV7-2 and TRBJ2-7): GAGVSQSPSNKVTEKGKDVELRCDPISGHTALYWYRQSLGQGLEFLIYFQGNSAPDKSGLPSDRFSAERTGGSVSTLTIQRTQQEDSAVYLCASSPSPGTGAPEQYFGPGTRLTVT.

This clonotype came up a few times. DNA for the CDR3: TGTGCCAGCAGTTTGGGACATTCGTACCAAGAGACCCAGTACTTC. This codes for CASSLGHSYQETQYF. The chain recombines TRBV7-7 with TRBJ2-5; a weak D match, TRBD1 (6 bases). The germline V and J ends were trimmed by 6 bases and 0 bases, with 14 bases remaining between them. This CDR3 has 15 amino acids. CDR1 is SSHAT, CDR2 FNYEAQ, per germline (reference sequence).

This clonotype has a count of ten or more. This chain connects TRBV10-3 to TRBJ2-7; D remains ambiguous. CDR1 is ENHRY, CDR2 SYGVKD, per germline. V lost 3 bases and J lost 3, with 9 bases in between. This CDR3 contains 13 residues. CDR3 nucleotide sequence: TGTGCCATCAGTGACGACACAAACTACGAGCAGTACTTC. Translating it yields CAISDDTNYEQYF.

CDR3 sequence reads: CASSPRTGRSTEAFF. The DNA for the CDR3 is TGTGCCAGTAGTCCCAGGACGGGTCGGAGCACTGAAGCTTTCTTT. The chain combines TRBV19 with TRBJ1-1, with D unclear. The CDR3 extends over 15 amino acids. V dropped 5 bases and J dropped 4 bases, with 17 bases sitting between them. Germline assignment: CDR1 LNHDA and CDR2 SQIVND (reference sequence).

The chain couples TRBV2 to TRBJ2-3; the match to TRBD2 covers 8 bases. The CDR3 runs 16 residues. J lost 5 bases, V lost 4 bases, and 11 bases had no gene match. The germline gives CDR1 SNHLY, CDR2 FYNNEI. The CDR3 is CASSVTGRAYGDTQYF. Here the CDR3 DNA reads TGTGCCAGCAGTGTCACCGGGAGGGCCTATGGAGATACGCAGTATTTT. The whole variable domain, filled in from reference TRBV2 and TRBJ2-3, reads EPEVTQTPSHQVTQMGQEVILRCVPISNHLYFYWYRQILGQKVEFLVSFYNNEISEKSEIFDDQFSVERPDGSNFTLKIRSTKLEDSAMYFCASSVTGRAYGDTQYFGPGTRLTVL.

The genes are TRBV19 and TRBJ1-5; maybe TRBD1 (6 bases). There are 15 residues in the CDR3. Trimming shortened V by 9 bases and J by 6 bases, and 21 bases separated the two germline ends. Germline-derived CDR1 and CDR2 are LNHDA and SQIVND (reference sequence). DNA for the CDR3: TGTGCCAGCAGTGTGGCCCAGGGGTTGGGTCAGCCCCAGCATTTT. It yields the protein CASSVAQGLGQPQHF.

In this sample, this clonotype turned up once. This may be a read error, as it is one base from a much larger clone. V and J are TRBV5-5 and TRBJ2-7, with TRBD1 as a possible D gene (6 bases). Per the germline V gene, CDR1 is SGHKS and CDR2 is YYEKEE (reference sequence). The CDR3 totals 13 residues. The CDR3 DNA reads as TGTGCCTGCAGCTTTAACAGGGTCAACGAGCAGTACTTC. It is translated as CACSFNRVNEQYF.

The chain joins TRBV29-1 to TRBJ2-7; 10 bases are shared with TRBD2. Trimming removed 5 bases from V and 7 bases from J; junction bases left unmatched: 5. The CDR3 spans 12 residues. Germline CDR1 is SQVTM and CDR2 is ANQGSEA. CDR3 bases: TGCAGCGTTTCTGGACTAGCGGAAGAGCAGTACTTC. It translates to CSVSGLAEEQYF.

In its sample, this clonotype was seen many times. The chain uses TRBV5-1 and TRBJ1-2, with a weak D call TRBD1 (6 bases). The ends were cut back, 5 bases at V and 0 bases at J, with 14 bases in the middle. The length of the CDR3 is 15 residues. The germline gives CDR1 SGHRS, CDR2 YFSETQ. For the CDR3, the DNA is TGCGCCAGCAGACTGCGTGGGGACACTAACTATGGCTACACCTTC. It translates to CASRLRGDTNYGYTF.

V gene TRBV7-8 combines with J gene TRBJ2-3; TRBD1 aligns across 9 bases. J was trimmed by 4 bases and V by 5 bases; bases with no gene match: 4. The V gene's germline CDR1 is SGHVS and CDR2 FQNEAQ. This CDR3 region has 14 residues. The DNA for the CDR3 is TGTGCCAGCAGCCGGACAGGGGAAGCAGATACGCAGTATTTT. Amino acids: CASSRTGEADTQYF.

The genes are TRBV20-1 and TRBJ1-3; the match to TRBD1 covers 7 bases. The J segment lost 4 bases and the V segment lost 4 bases, leaving 4 bases of the junction unmatched. Looked up from germline, CDR1 is DFQATT and CDR2 is SNEGSKA (reference sequence). This CDR3 spans 13 amino acids. The CDR3 protein is CSATGGPGNTIYF. The CDR3 DNA reads as TGCAGTGCTACAGGGGGGCCCGGAAACACCATATATTTT.

This clonotype has at least ten counts. The V and J genes are TRBV29-1 and TRBJ1-1; D gene uncertain. Trimming pared 7 bases from V and 3 bases from J, leaving 15 bases between. The CDR3 spans 13 residues. In germline, CDR1 is SQVTM, CDR2 ANQGSEA. The CDR3, as DNA: TGCAGCGCGGGTGGCCGCTCGGACACTGAAGCTTTCTTT. This gives the protein CSAGGRSDTEAFF.

The gene calls are TRBV27 and TRBJ1-5, with TRBD1 identical over 8 bases. Per germline, CDR1 MNHEY and CDR2 SMNVEV (reference sequence). CDR3 size: 13 residues. The ends lost 5 bases at V and 14 bases at J; junction bases unmatched: 11. CDR3 region: CASSPGQETYEHF. The CDR3 coding sequence is TGTGCCAGCAGTCCGGGACAGGAGACCTACGAGCATTTT.

The chain has TRBV19 and TRBJ2-7; D perhaps matches TRBD1 (5 bases). This CDR3 spans 14 amino acids. In germline, CDR1 is LNHDA, CDR2 SQIVND (reference sequence). Trimming stripped 10 bases from V and 4 bases from J, with 20 bases between. The CDR3 bases are TGTGCCACTCGAGAAGCAGGGTTGGTTTACGAGCAGTACTTC. This translates into CATREAGLVYEQYF.

V usage is TRBV29-1 and J usage is TRBJ1-1; 8 bases are shared with TRBD1. CDR1 and CDR2 (germline): SQVTM, ANQGSEA. The CDR3 sequence is 11 residues long. V lost 8 bases to trimming and J lost 6 bases; unmatched junction nucleotides: 5. The CDR3, as DNA: TGCAGCCTGGACAGGGTCGCTGAAGCTTTCTTT. This sequence encodes CSLDRVAEAFF.

This clonotype was recorded many times. The V and J genes are TRBV5-1 and TRBJ1-1; 10 bases are a match to TRBD1. The CDR3 extends over 16 amino acids. The J segment lost 6 bases and the V segment lost 4 bases, leaving 12 bases of the junction unmatched. The germline gives CDR1 SGHRS, CDR2 YFSETQ. CDR3 nucleotide sequence: TGCGCCAGCAGCGGGGGACAGGGGAAGGGACCGGCTGAAGCTTTCTTT. Translating it yields CASSGGQGKGPAEAFF. The whole variable domain, remainder taken from reference TRBV5-1 and TRBJ1-1, is KAGVTQTPRYLIKTRGQQVTLSCSPISGHRSVSWYQQTPGQGLQFLFEYFSETQRNKGNFPGRFSGRQFSNSRSEMNVSTLELGDSALYLCASSGGQGKGPAEAFFGQGTRLTVV.

This chain joins TRBV5-1 and TRBJ2-2, with 7 bases matching TRBD1. Trimming removed 7 bases from V and 3 bases from J; junction bases left unmatched: 9. Germline assignment: CDR1 SGHRS and CDR2 YFSETQ. The CDR3 sequence is 15 residues long. CDR3: CASVLGTGDTGELFF. The CDR3 region has the DNA TGCGCCAGCGTCTTGGGCACAGGGGACACCGGGGAGCTGTTTTTT.

There are many counts of this clonotype. The J gene is TRBJ1-1, the V gene TRBV20-1; tentative D call: TRBD1 (5 bases). V was trimmed by 6 bases and J by 1 base, leaving 18 bases between them. The length of the CDR3 is 15 residues. Germline V gene lookup returns CDR1 DFQATT and CDR2 SNEGSKA (reference sequence). The CDR3 reads CSASEEGLKNTEAFF. The CDR3, as DNA: TGCAGTGCGTCAGAGGAGGGACTTAAGAACACTGAAGCTTTCTTT.

V is TRBV12-5 and J is TRBJ2-3; 10 bases align to TRBD2. The CDR3 runs 14 residues. The germline V gene has CDR1 LGHNT and CDR2 FRNRAP. CDR3 loop: CASSLSSGSDTQYF. CDR3 coding DNA: TGTGCCAGCAGTTTGTCTAGCGGGAGTGATACGCAGTATTTT.

This clonotype was picked up many times. The V and J genes are TRBV12-3 or TRBV12-4 and TRBJ2-7, with D tentatively TRBD2 (6 bases). Trimming took off 6 bases at V and 4 bases at J, with 16 bases between the two ends. The CDR3 contains 14 residues. This CDR3 reads CASSPGLGRYEQYF. The CDR3, as DNA: TGTGCCAGCAGCCCGGGACTTGGTCGGTACGAGCAGTACTTC.

The chain is built from TRBV10-3 and TRBJ2-5; maybe TRBD2 (5 bases). Trimming stripped 3 bases from V and 5 bases from J, with 13 bases between. This CDR3 is 14 amino acids long. Germline V gene lookup returns CDR1 ENHRY and CDR2 SYGVKD. The CDR3 loop is CAISDAGSGETQYF. CDR3 nucleotide sequence: TGTGCCATCAGTGATGCCGGGTCGGGGGAGACCCAGTACTTC.

With respect to this clonotype: Its ends do not fully match the called genes, so a read error is possible. The chain combines TRBV24-1 with TRBJ1-2; D gene unclear. The CDR3 totals 13 residues. Per the germline V gene, CDR1 is KGHDR and CDR2 is SFDVKD. The CDR3 coding sequence is TGTGCCAGCAGTTTCCCGGGCCGCAATGGCTACACCTTC. As protein: CASSFPGRNGYTF.

This clonotype was counted many times. The J gene is TRBJ2-7, the V gene TRBV7-8; D is possibly TRBD2 (6 bases). V was pared by 5 bases and J by 6 bases, with 14 bases between. CDR1 and CDR2 (germline): SGHVS, FQNEAQ. The CDR3 is made up of 13 amino acids. The CDR3 bases are TGTGCCAGCAGCAGAGTAGCGGTCGGCGAGCAGTACTTC. Protein sequence: CASSRVAVGEQYF.

The rearrangement uses TRBV20-1 and TRBJ1-1; a weak D match, TRBD1 (5 bases). Deletions cut 4 bases from V and 2 bases from J, with 14 bases between. CDR1 and CDR2 from the germline V gene are DFQATT and SNEGSKA (reference sequence). This CDR3 comprises 14 residues. Here the CDR3 DNA reads TGCAGTGCTAAGATTCGCGGGGCCAACACTGAAGCTTTCTTT. Translating it yields CSAKIRGANTEAFF.

The chain couples TRBV10-3 to TRBJ1-1; D gene uncertain. The CDR3 covers 15 residues. V shed 3 bases and J shed 1 base, with 12 bases lying between them. Germline V gene sequence: CDR1 ENHRY, CDR2 SYGVKD. CDR3 nucleotide sequence: TGTGCCATCAGTGATATCGTGGGCGAGAACACTGAAGCTTTCTTT. Translation: CAISDIVGENTEAFF.

The sample holds many counts of this clonotype. J is TRBJ2-7 and V is TRBV5-1, with TRBD2 matching 8 bases. Trimming at V came to 4 bases and at J to 5 bases, leaving 8 bases not matched to a gene. Germline CDR1 reads SGHRS; CDR2 reads YFSETQ. This CDR3 is built from 14 residues. This CDR3 is CASSGASGFHEQYF. Written as DNA, the CDR3 is TGCGCCAGCAGCGGAGCTAGCGGGTTCCACGAGCAGTACTTC.

Ten or more counts support this clonotype. The gene calls are TRBV27 and TRBJ1-2; 10 bases agree with TRBD1. Trimming cost V 6 bases and J 8 bases; bases outside gene matches: 3. In germline, CDR1 is MNHEY, CDR2 SMNVEV (reference sequence). The CDR3 has 12 residues. In DNA, the CDR3 is TGTGCCAGCAGCGGGACAGGGGACGGCTACACCTTC. Translated: CASSGTGDGYTF.

Worth noting for this clonotype: A read error may explain this, as a much larger clone is one base away. The chain joins TRBV20-1 to TRBJ1-4; D might be TRBD1 (5 bases). The CDR3 length is 13 residues. Germline lookup yields CDR1 DFQATT and CDR2 SNEGSKA (reference sequence). Trimming pared 6 bases from V and 12 bases from J, leaving 20 bases between. The CDR3 spells CSAIRQPEEELFF. DNA of the CDR3: TGCAGTGCGATCAGACAGCCGGAGGAAGAACTGTTTTTT.

The chain recombines TRBV29-1 with TRBJ1-5; D remains unclear. V lost 5 bases and J 9 bases, leaving 14 bases between the germline ends. CDR3 length equals 12 residues. Per germline, CDR1 SQVTM and CDR2 ANQGSEA. Here the CDR3 reads CSVSPSGLPQHF. The CDR3 DNA reads as TGCAGCGTTTCGCCTAGCGGGTTGCCCCAGCATTTT.

This clonotype occurred many times. This CDR3 reads CASSFAGELFF. CDR3 DNA: TGTGCCAGCAGCTTCGCCGGGGAGCTGTTTTTT. The genes are TRBV7-2 and TRBJ2-2, with D unresolved. Germline assignment: CDR1 SGHTA and CDR2 FQGNSA. The CDR3 totals 11 residues. V lost 3 bases and J 6 bases, leaving 2 bases between the germline ends.